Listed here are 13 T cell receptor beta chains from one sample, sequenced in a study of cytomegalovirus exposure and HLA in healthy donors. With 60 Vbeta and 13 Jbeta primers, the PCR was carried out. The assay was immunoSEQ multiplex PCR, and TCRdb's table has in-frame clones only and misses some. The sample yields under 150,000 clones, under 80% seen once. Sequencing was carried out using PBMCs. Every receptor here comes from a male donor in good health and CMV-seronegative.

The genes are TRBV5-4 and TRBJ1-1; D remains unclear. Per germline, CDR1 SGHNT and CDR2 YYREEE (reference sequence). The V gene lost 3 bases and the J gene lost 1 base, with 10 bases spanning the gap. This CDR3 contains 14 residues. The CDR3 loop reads CASSWSWQNTEAFF. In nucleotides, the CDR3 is TGTGCCAGCAGCTGGAGTTGGCAGAACACTGAAGCTTTCTTT.

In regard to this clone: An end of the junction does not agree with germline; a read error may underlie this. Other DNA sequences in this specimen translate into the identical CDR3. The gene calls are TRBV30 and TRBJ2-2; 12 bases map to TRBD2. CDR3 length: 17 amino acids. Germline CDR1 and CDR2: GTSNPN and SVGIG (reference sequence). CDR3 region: CAWRVEWTSGEAGELFF. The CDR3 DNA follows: TGTGCCTGGAGAGTCGAGTGGACTAGCGGGGAGGCCGGGGAGCTGTTTTTC. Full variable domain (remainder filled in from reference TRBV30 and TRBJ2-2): SQTIHQWPATLVQPVGSPLSLECTVEGTSNPNLYWYRQAAGRGLQLLFYSVGIGQISSEVPQNLSASRPQDRQFILSSKKLLLSDSGFYLCAWRVEWTSGEAGELFFGEGSRLTVL.

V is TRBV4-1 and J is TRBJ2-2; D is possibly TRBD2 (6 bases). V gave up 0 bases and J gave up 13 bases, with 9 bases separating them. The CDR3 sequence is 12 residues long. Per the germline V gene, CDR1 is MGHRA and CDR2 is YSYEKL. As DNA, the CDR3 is TGCGCCAGCAGCCAAGACGGGGAGGTGCTGTTTTTT. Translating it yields CASSQDGEVLFF.

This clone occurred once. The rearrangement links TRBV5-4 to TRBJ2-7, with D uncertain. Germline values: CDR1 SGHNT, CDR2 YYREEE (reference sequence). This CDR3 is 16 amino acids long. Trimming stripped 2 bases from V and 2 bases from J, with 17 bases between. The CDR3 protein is CASSFGDLGKPYEQYF. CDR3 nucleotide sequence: TGTGCCAGCAGCTTCGGTGATCTAGGCAAACCCTACGAGCAGTACTTC.

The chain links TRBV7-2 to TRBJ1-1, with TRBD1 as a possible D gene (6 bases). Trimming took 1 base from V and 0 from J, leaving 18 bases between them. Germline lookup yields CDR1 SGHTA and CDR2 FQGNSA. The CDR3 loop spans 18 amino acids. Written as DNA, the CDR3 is TGTGCCAGCAGCTTAGAGGGGCTTCCGGGACACCTGAACACTGAAGCTTTCTTT. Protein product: CASSLEGLPGHLNTEAFF.

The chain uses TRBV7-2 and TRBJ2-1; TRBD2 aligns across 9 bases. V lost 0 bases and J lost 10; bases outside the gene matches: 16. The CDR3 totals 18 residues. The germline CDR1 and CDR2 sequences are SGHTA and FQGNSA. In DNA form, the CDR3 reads TGTGCCAGCAGCTTAGCTAGCGGGAGTTCACACTTTAGGAGGGAGCAGTTCTTC. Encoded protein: CASSLASGSSHFRREQFF.

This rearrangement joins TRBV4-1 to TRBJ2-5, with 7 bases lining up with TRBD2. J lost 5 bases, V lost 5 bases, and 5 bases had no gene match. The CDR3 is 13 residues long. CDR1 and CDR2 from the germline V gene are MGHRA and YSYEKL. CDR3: CASSITSEETQYF. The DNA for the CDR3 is TGCGCCAGCAGCATAACTAGCGAGGAGACCCAGTACTTC.

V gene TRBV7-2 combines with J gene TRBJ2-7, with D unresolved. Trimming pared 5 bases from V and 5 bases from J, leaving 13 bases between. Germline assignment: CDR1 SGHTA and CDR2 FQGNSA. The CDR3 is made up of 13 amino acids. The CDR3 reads CASSRGHRDEQYF. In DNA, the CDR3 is TGTGCCAGCAGCCGAGGTCATCGGGACGAGCAGTACTTC.

CDR3 nucleotide sequence: TGCGCCAGCAGCATGGACAGGGAGACCGGGGAGCTGTTTTTT. Translated: CASSMDRETGELFF. This sequence joins TRBV5-1 and TRBJ2-2; 8 nucleotides agree with TRBD1. In germline, CDR1 is SGHRS, CDR2 YFSETQ. CDR3 size: 14 residues. With 4 bases clipped from V and 5 bases from J, the junction kept 4 bases outside the gene matches.

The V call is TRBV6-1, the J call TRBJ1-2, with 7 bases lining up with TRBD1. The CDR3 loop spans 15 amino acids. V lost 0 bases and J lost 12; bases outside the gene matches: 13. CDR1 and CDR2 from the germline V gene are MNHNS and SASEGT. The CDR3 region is CASSEADRIKCDHTF. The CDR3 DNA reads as TGTGCCAGCAGTGAAGCGGACAGGATCAAGTGTGACCACACCTTC.

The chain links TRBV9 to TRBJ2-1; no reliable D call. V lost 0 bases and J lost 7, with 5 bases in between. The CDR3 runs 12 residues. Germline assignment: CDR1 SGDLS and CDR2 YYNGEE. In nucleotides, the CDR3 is TGTGCCAGCAGCGTAGGAGTGAATGAGCAGTTCTTC. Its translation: CASSVGVNEQFF.

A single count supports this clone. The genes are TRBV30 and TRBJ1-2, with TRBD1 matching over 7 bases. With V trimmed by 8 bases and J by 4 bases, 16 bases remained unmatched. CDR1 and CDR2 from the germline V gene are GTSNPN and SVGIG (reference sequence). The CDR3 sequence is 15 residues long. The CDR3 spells CARLVGTDKVYGYTF. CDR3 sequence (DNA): TGTGCCCGGTTGGTAGGGACAGACAAAGTCTATGGCTACACCTTC.

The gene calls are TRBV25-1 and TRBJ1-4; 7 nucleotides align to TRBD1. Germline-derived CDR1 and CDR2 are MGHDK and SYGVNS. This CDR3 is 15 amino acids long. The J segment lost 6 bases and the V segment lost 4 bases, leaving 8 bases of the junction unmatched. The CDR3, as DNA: TGTGCCAGCAGTGTAACGACAGGGTGGGATGAAAAACTGTTTTTT. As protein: CASSVTTGWDEKLFF.